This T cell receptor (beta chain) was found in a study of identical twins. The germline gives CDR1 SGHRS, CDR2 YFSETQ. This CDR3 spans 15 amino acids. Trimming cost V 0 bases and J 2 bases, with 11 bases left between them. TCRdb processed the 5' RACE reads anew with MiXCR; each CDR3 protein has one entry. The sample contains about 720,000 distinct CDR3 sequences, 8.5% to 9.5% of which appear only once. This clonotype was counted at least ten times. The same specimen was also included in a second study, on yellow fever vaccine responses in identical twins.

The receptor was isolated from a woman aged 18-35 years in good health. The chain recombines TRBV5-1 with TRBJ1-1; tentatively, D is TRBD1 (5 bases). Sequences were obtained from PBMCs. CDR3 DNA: TGCGCCAGCAGCTTGGATAGCAGGGTAAACACTGAAGCTTTCTTT. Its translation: CASSLDSRVNTEAFF.